This is a list of T cell receptor beta chains from one sample in a study of identical twins. TCRdb independently ran MiXCR on the 5' RACE reads; one entry per CDR3 protein. This sample has approximately 410,000 distinct CDR3 sequences, with approximately 18% found just once. Source material: naive T cells sorted from blood. These receptors came from a man in his fifties in good health. The CDR3 runs from the conserved cysteine through the conserved F or W. Each record gives: V gene, clone size, D gene, J gene, CDR3 DNA, CDR3 protein. D genes are given only for firm matches. Size is stated for part of the rows, as once, few or many counts, or as a class when the clone is expanded.

TRBV2	many	-	TRBJ1-3	TGTGCCAGCAGAGCCGACAGCGTCTCTGGAAACACCATATATTTT	CASRADSVSGNTIYF
TRBV5-1	many	-	TRBJ2-6	TGCGCCAGCAGCACAGGACAGCCATCTGGGGCCAACGTCCTGACTTTC	CASSTGQPSGANVLTF
TRBV7-2	-	-	TRBJ2-5	TGTGCCAGCAGCTTTCAGAGAGAAGAGACCCAGTACTTC	CASSFQREETQYF
TRBV7-9	-	-	TRBJ2-2	TGTGCCAGCAGCTCGGCGGCGAACACCGGGGAGCTGTTTTTT	CASSSAANTGELFF
TRBV12-3/TRBV12-4	few	-	TRBJ1-4	TGTGCCAGCAGGCCCTCAGGCTCAACTAATGAAAAACTGTTTTTT	CASRPSGSTNEKLFF
TRBV4-2	once	-	TRBJ2-1	TGTGCCAGCAGCCAAGATAGGTCTAGCGCCCTCAATGAGCAGTTCTTC	CASSQDRSSALNEQFF
TRBV5-1	few	TRBD2	TRBJ2-1	TGCGCCAGCAGCACCACTAGCGGGGGAAACAATGAGCAGTTCTTC	CASSTTSGGNNEQFF
TRBV4-3	many	TRBD1	TRBJ2-2	TGCGCCAGCAGCCCATCGACAGGGGGAACCGGGGAGCTGTTTTTT	CASSPSTGGTGELFF
TRBV7-2	many	TRBD2	TRBJ2-3	TGTGCCAGCAGCTTAGTCATACTAGCGGGAGGGCCGAATACGCAGTATTTT	CASSLVILAGGPNTQYF
TRBV27	-	TRBD1	TRBJ2-6	TGTGCCAGCAGTTCATATGGGACAGGAGCTCTCTCGGCCAACGTCCTGACTTTC	CASSSYGTGALSANVLTF
TRBV6-1	-	-	TRBJ2-5	TGTGCCAGCAGTGAATACAGGGTTGGGGAGACCCAGTACTTC	CASSEYRVGETQYF
TRBV4-3	many	-	TRBJ2-1	TGCGCCAGCAGCCAAGATTGGGGTAGCTCCTACAATGAGCAGTTCTTC	CASSQDWGSSYNEQFF
TRBV20-1	-	-	TRBJ2-5	TGCAGTGCTTCCCCCCCAAGTGTTCAGGGTGAGACCCAGTACTTC	CSASPPSVQGETQYF
TRBV6-2/TRBV6-3	many	-	TRBJ2-7	TGTGCCATCAAACTGGTCCGGGACAACTCCTACGAGCAGTACTTC	CAIKLVRDNSYEQYF
TRBV7-2	few	TRBD2	TRBJ2-1	TGTGCCAGCAGCTTCAGCGGGAGTTTTTTCAATGAGCAGTTCTTC	CASSFSGSFFNEQFF
TRBV29-1	-	TRBD1	TRBJ2-7	TGCAGCGTTGGATTCCCCGGGACAGGCTCCTACGAGCAGTACTTC	CSVGFPGTGSYEQYF
TRBV27	-	-	TRBJ2-5	TGTGCCAGCGCATATATCGGGGGAGAAGCGGAGACCCAGTACTTC	CASAYIGGEAETQYF
TRBV12-3/TRBV12-4	few	-	TRBJ2-1	TGTGCCAGCAGTCGCGGGCAGGGAAGAGAGCAGTTCTTC	CASSRGQGREQFF
TRBV15	few	TRBD2	TRBJ2-1	TGTGCCACCAGCGCGGGGGTTGCCTACAATGAGCAGTTCTTC	CATSAGVAYNEQFF
TRBV24-1	few	-	TRBJ2-3	TGTGCCACCAGTGATCCGCCCCTGGGTTCGCAGTATTTT	CATSDPPLGSQYF
TRBV5-6	many	-	TRBJ2-2	TGTGCCAGCAGCTTGTACAGGGCCACCGGGGAGCTGTTTTTT	CASSLYRATGELFF
TRBV20-1	-	TRBD2	TRBJ2-7	TGCAGTGCAAAGACTAGCGCCCTTTTCTCCTACGAGCAGTACTTC	CSAKTSALFSYEQYF
TRBV12-3/TRBV12-4	few	-	TRBJ2-7	TGTGCCAGCAGTTTGAGGGCTGGATCTTTCTACGAGCAGTACTTC	CASSLRAGSFYEQYF